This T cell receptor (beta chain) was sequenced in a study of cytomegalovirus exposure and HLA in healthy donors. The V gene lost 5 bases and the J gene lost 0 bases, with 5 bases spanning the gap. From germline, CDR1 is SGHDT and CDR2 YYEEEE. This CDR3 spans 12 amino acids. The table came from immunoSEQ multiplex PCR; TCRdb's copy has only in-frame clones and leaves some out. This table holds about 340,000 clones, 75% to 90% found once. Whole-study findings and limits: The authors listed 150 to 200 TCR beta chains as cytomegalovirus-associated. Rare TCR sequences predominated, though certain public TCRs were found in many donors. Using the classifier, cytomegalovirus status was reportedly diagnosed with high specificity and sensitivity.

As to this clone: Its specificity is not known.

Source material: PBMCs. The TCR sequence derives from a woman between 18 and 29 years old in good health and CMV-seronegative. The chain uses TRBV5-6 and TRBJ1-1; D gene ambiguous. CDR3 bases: TGTGCCAGCAGACTGATGAACACTGAAGCTTTCTTT. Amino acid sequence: CASRLMNTEAFF. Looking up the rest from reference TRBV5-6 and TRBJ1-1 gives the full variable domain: DAGVTQSPTHLIKTRGQQVTLRCSPKSGHDTVSWYQQALGQGPQFIFQYYEEEERQRGNFPDRFSGHQFPNYSSELNVNALLLGDSALYLCASRLMNTEAFFGQGTRLTVV.